This TCR beta chain was retrieved from a study of memory B cells and T cells in multiple sclerosis. Stimulus-free culture yielded autoproliferating CFSE-dim and non-proliferating CFSE-high T cells, each sequenced separately. Roughly 5x10^7 CFSE-labeled PBMCs were cultured 6 to 7 days unstimulated, then replicate wells were pooled. CFSE at around 0.51 uM labeled the PBMCs, which were then cultured unstimulated. V trimming: 3 bases; J trimming: 7 bases; junction bases outside the gene matches: 2. Per the germline V gene, CDR1 is DFQATT and CDR2 is SNEGSKA (reference sequence). CDR3 length: 11 amino acids. As for this clone: Its matching antigen is unknown.

Sequencing was performed with immunoSEQ multiplex PCR; in TCRdb, only in-frame clones are kept and a portion is missing. Here the sample spans 32,000 or so clones, about 83% being singletons. Regarding the study as a whole: Shared clonotype counts depended on differing compartment clone-set sizes and were normalized.

The rearrangement links TRBV20-1 to TRBJ1-1; 7 bases fit TRBD1. Sequenced sample: PBMCs from blood kept in culture. The receptor comes from a human donor with multiple sclerosis. CDR3 region: CSASTGVEAFF. The CDR3 nucleotides read TGCAGTGCTAGTACAGGGGTTGAAGCTTTCTTT.